Described below is a single TCR beta chain sequence and its context. Its target is not known. This record comes from a study of radiation and T cells in renal cell carcinoma. Overall study results and limits: No pretreatment tumor biopsies were available for baseline clonotypes. Top 100 clonotypes averaged around 54% in irradiated versus around 45% in nephrectomy-only tumors. From baseline, blood top tumor clonotypes peaked at 2 weeks post-radiation.

The sample's treatment: 15 Gy SBRT to primary tumor, nephrectomy 4 weeks later. Libraries were prepared by immunoSEQ multiplex PCR; TCRdb keeps only in-frame clonotypes and omits some of them. The sample includes about 16,000 clones, approximately 49% of them seen just once. Germline assignment: CDR1 LGHNA and CDR2 YSLEER. V shed 1 base and J 4 bases; nucleotides not matched to a gene: 6. CDR3 length: 16 residues. The V gene is TRBV4-3, the J gene TRBJ2-3, with 9 positions matching TRBD1. The sequence was collected from a woman aged 60-75 years with renal cell carcinoma. Sample: tumor tissue, taken from a patient whose treatment included radiotherapy and nephrectomy. CDR3: CASSQGTGAPSDTQYF. CDR3 bases: TGCGCCAGCAGCCAAGGGACAGGGGCCCCATCAGATACGCAGTATTTT.